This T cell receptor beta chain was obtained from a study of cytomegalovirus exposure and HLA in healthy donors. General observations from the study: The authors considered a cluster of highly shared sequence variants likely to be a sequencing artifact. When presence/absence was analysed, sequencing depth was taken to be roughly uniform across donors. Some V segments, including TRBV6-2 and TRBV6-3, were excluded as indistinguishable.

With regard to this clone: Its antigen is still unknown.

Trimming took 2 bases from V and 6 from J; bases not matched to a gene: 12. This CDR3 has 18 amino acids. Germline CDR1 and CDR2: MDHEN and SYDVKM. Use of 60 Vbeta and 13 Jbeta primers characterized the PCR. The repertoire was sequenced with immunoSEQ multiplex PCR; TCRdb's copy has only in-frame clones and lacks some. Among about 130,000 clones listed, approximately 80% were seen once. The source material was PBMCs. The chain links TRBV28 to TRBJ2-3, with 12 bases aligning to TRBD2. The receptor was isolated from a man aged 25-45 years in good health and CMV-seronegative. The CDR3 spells CASSLSPSGRGIGDTQYF. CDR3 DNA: TGTGCCAGCAGTTTAAGTCCTAGCGGGAGGGGTATTGGGGATACGCAGTATTTT.